This TCR beta chain comes out of a study of technical replicates of blood from a handful of donors. The repertoire was sequenced with immunoSEQ multiplex PCR; TCRdb's copy has only in-frame clones and lacks some. The table shows 100,000 or so clones, with over 90% occurring only once. This CDR3 is built from 13 residues. The trim removed 6 bases at V and 7 bases at J, leaving 7 bases unmatched. Germline V gene data show CDR1 as LNHDA and CDR2 as SQIVND (reference sequence). Source material: T cells isolated from PBMCs. The sequence was collected from a human donor in good health. The chain links TRBV19 to TRBJ1-2; 8 bases agree with TRBD1. CDR3 DNA sequence: TGTGCCAGTAGCGCAACCGGGACAGGTGGCTACACCTTC. It codes for CASSATGTGGYTF.